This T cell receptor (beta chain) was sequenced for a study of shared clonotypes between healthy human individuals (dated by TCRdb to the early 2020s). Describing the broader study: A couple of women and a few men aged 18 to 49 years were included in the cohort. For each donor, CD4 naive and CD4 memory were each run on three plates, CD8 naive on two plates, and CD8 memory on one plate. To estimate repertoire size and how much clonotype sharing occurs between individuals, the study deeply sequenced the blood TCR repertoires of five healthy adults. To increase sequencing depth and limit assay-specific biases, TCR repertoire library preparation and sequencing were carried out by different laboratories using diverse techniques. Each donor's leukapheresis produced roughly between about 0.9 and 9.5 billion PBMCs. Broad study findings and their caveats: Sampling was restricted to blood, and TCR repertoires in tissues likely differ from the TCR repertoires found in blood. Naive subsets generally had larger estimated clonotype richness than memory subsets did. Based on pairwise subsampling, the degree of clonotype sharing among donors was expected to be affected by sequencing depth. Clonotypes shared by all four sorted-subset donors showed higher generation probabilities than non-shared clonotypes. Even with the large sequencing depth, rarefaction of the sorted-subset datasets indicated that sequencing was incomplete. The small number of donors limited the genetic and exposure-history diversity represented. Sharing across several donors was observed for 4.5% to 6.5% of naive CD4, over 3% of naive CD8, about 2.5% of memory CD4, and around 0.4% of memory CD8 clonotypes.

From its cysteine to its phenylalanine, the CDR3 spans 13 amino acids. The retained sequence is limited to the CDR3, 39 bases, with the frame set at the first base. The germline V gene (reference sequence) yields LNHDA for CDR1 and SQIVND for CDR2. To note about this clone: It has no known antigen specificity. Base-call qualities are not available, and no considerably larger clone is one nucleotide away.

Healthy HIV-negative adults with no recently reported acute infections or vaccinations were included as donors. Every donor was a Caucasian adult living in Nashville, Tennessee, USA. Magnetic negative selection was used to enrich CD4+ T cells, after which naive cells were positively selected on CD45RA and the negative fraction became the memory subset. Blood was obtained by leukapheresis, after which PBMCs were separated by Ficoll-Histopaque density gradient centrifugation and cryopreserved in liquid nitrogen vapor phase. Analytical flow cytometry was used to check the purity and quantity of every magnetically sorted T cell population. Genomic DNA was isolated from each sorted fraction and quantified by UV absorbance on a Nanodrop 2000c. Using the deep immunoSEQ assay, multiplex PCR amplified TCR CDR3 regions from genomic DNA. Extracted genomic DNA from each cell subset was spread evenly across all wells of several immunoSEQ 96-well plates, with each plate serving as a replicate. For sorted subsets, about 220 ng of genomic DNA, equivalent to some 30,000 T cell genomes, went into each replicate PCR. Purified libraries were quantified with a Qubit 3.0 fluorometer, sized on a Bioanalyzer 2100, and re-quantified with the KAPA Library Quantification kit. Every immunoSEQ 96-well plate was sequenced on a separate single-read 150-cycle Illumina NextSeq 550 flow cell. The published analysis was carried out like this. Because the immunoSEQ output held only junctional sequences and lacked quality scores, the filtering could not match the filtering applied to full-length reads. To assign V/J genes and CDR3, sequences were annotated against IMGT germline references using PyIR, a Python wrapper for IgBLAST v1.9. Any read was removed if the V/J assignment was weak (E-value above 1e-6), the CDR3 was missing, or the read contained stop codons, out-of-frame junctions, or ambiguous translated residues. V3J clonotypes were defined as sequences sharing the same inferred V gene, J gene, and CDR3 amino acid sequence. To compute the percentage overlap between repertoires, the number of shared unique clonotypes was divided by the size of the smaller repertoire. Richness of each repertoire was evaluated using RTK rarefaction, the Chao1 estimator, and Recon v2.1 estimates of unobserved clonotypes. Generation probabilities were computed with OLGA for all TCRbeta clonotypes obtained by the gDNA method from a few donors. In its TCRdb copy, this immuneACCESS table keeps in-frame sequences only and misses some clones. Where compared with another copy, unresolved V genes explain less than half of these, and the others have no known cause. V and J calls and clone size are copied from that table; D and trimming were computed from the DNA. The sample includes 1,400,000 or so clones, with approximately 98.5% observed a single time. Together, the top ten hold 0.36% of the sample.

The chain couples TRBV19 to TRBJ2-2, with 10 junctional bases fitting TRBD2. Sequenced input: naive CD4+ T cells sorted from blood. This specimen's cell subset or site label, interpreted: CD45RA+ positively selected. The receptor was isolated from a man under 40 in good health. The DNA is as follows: TGTGCGGCGGAGCGGGAGGGCACCGGGGAGCTGTTTTTT. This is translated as CAAEREGTGELFF.